This T cell receptor (beta chain) was obtained from a study of blood T cell repertoires in COVID-19. Overall study context: The United States, Italy and Spain supplied acute and convalescent COVID-19 samples. T cells, B-cell-depleted T cells, or PBMCs supplied cDNA or gDNA.

Original data processing: From reference gene primer amplification, estimates of nucleated cell counts were derived. The table came from immunoSEQ multiplex PCR; TCRdb's copy has only in-frame clones and leaves some out. The V and J calls and clone size were taken over from that table, and D and trimming were inferred from the DNA. This table has roughly 180,000 clones, 76% appearing once. Germline V lookup: CDR1 LGHDT, CDR2 YNNKEL (reference sequence). This CDR3 spans 16 amino acids. V gave up 3 bases and J gave up 4 bases; unmatched junction bases: 9. Sequenced input: peripheral blood. J is TRBJ2-1 and V is TRBV3-1 (or the pseudogene TRBV3-2); 7 bases agree with TRBD2. The receptor comes from a woman aged 50 to 60 with active or convalescent COVID-19. CDR3 in DNA: TGTGCCAGCAGCCAGAGCGGGGCCTGGGTATACAATGAGCAGTTCTTC. It codes for CASSQSGAWVYNEQFF.